The 25 T cell receptor beta chains below were found in one sample sequenced in a study of cytomegalovirus exposure and HLA in healthy donors. This table comes from immunoSEQ multiplex PCR, and its TCRdb copy is limited to in-frame clones, with some not included. The sample holds approximately 64,000 clones, around nine tenths seen once. Sequencing was performed on PBMCs. The receptors stem from a woman aged 18-35 years in good health and CMV-seronegative.

The V gene is TRBV18, the J gene TRBJ2-7; 7 bases map to TRBD2. This CDR3 contains 14 residues. V shed 3 bases and J 3 bases; nucleotides not matched to a gene: 5. CDR1 and CDR2 (germline): KGHSH, LQKENI. The CDR3 here is CASSPAGEIYEQYF. The CDR3 DNA reads TGTGCCAGCTCACCTGCGGGAGAGATCTACGAGCAGTACTTC.

This rearrangement joins TRBV5-1 to TRBJ1-1; a weak D match, TRBD1 (5 bases). CDR1 is SGHRS and CDR2 is YFSETQ in the germline V gene. Deletions cut 5 bases from V and 4 bases from J, with 15 bases between. The CDR3 is 14 residues long. The CDR3 DNA sequence: TGCGCCAGCAGAAGCGGGGGTCAGAGCACTGAAGCTTTCTTT. It specifies CASRSGGQSTEAFF.

The chain carries TRBV6-1 and TRBJ2-3; D is uncertain. The V end was cut by 2 bases, the J end by 0 bases, with 12 bases between. The CDR3 spans 16 residues. Germline V lookup: CDR1 MNHNS, CDR2 SASEGT. CDR3 sequence reads: CASSERVRTSTDTQYF. The CDR3, as DNA: TGTGCCAGCAGTGAACGGGTGAGAACTAGCACAGATACGCAGTATTTT.

This clone turned up a few times. The chain joins TRBV19 to TRBJ1-6; D may be TRBD1 (6 bases). The CDR3 extends over 14 amino acids. V was cut by 3 bases and J by 7 bases, with 10 bases left in between. CDR1 and CDR2 (germline): LNHDA, SQIVND (reference sequence). The chain's CDR3 is CASSISGANSPLHF. DNA for the CDR3: TGTGCCAGTAGTATCTCAGGGGCAAATTCACCCCTCCACTTT.

The V gene is TRBV5-1, the J gene TRBJ2-1; possible D gene TRBD2, 5 bases. This CDR3 has 18 residues. Per the germline V gene, CDR1 is SGHRS and CDR2 is YFSETQ. Trimming pared 0 bases from V and 0 bases from J, leaving 16 bases between. CDR3 DNA: TGCGCCAGCAGCTTGGCGGGCACTAGGAGTTACTCCTACAATGAGCAGTTCTTC. Its protein is CASSLAGTRSYSYNEQFF. The full variable domain, its missing parts supplied by reference TRBV5-1 and TRBJ2-1, is KAGVTQTPRYLIKTRGQQVTLSCSPISGHRSVSWYQQTPGQGLQFLFEYFSETQRNKGNFPGRFSGRQFSNSRSEMNVSTLELGDSALYLCASSLAGTRSYSYNEQFFGPGTRLTVL.

The V call is TRBV15, the J call TRBJ2-7; D is undetermined. Germline V gene data show CDR1 as LNHNV and CDR2 as YYDKDF (reference sequence). V was shortened by 3 bases and J by 2 bases, with 11 bases between the two germline ends. There are 14 residues in the CDR3. CDR3 nucleotide sequence: TGTGCCACCAGCAGTGTTGCCCCGGCCTACGAGCAGTACTTC. Its translation: CATSSVAPAYEQYF.

V gene TRBV7-8 combines with J gene TRBJ2-5; a possible D gene is TRBD1 (6 bases). This CDR3 contains 11 residues. Germline V CDR1 and CDR2: SGHVS, FQNEAQ. Deletions cut 5 bases from V and 5 bases from J, with 6 bases between. Here the CDR3 DNA reads TGTGCCAGCAGCCAGGGGGAGACCCAGTACTTC. This translates into CASSQGETQYF.

This chain links TRBV5-4 with TRBJ2-7, with TRBD2 matching 7 bases. Germline lookup yields CDR1 SGHNT and CDR2 YYREEE (reference sequence). The CDR3 is made up of 14 amino acids. V lost 4 bases, J lost 2 bases, and 6 bases stayed unmatched. The CDR3 bases are TGTGCCAGCAGCGGTAGCGGGCAACCCTACGAGCAGTACTTC. This codes for CASSGSGQPYEQYF.

J is TRBJ1-2 and V is TRBV29-1; D may be TRBD1 (5 bases). Germline lookup yields CDR1 SQVTM and CDR2 ANQGSEA. Trimming stripped 3 bases from V and 7 bases from J, with 12 bases between. CDR3 length: 12 residues. For the CDR3, the DNA is TGCAGCGTTGAGCTTGGCAGGGTTGGCTACACCTTC. Translating it yields CSVELGRVGYTF.

The chain is built from TRBV30 and TRBJ2-5; 9 bases match TRBD2. CDR1 GTSNPN and CDR2 SVGIG come from the germline V gene (reference sequence). J lost 5 bases, V lost 5 bases, and 9 bases had no gene match. CDR3 length equals 14 residues. As DNA, the CDR3 is TGTGCCTGGGACCTGGCGGGGGGGCGGGAGACCCAGTACTTC. As protein: CAWDLAGGRETQYF.

V and J are TRBV27 and TRBJ2-1; 9 bases agree with TRBD2. The CDR3 length is 18 residues. V was pared by 5 bases and J by 0 bases, with 11 bases of the junction left unmatched. CDR1 MNHEY and CDR2 SMNVEV come from the germline V gene (reference sequence). For the CDR3, the DNA is TGTGCCAGCAGTATAGGGACTAGCACATCGAGCTCCTACAATGAGCAGTTCTTC. It specifies CASSIGTSTSSSYNEQFF.

The chain joins TRBV4-3 to TRBJ2-7; D is undetermined. The germline CDR1 and CDR2 sequences are LGHNA and YSLEER. The CDR3 totals 18 residues. Trimming took 1 base from V and 8 from J, leaving 27 bases between them. The CDR3 reads CASSQAPPYDSDKAKQYF. As DNA, the CDR3 is TGCGCCAGCAGCCAAGCCCCTCCCTATGATAGTGACAAGGCCAAGCAGTACTTC.

The chain joins TRBV11-2 to TRBJ2-2, with D hard to call. Trimming stripped 1 base from V and 4 bases from J, with 10 bases between. The CDR3 is 15 residues long. From germline, CDR1 is SGHAT and CDR2 FQNNGV. The CDR3 DNA reads TGTGCCAGCAGCTTAGGCACAATGCCCACCGGGGAGCTGTTTTTT. Translating gives CASSLGTMPTGELFF. Variable domain in full (rest from reference TRBV11-2 and TRBJ2-2): EAGVAQSPRYKIIEKRQSVAFWCNPISGHATLYWYQQILGQGPKLLIQFQNNGVVDDSQLPKDRFSAERLKGVDSTLKIQPAKLEDSAVYLCASSLGTMPTGELFFGEGSRLTVL.

The J gene is TRBJ2-5, the V gene TRBV18; 9 bases match TRBD1. Germline V gene data show CDR1 as KGHSH and CDR2 as LQKENI. The V gene end was trimmed by 3 bases and the J gene end by 1 base; junction bases not matched to a gene: 6. CDR3 length: 16 amino acids. CDR3 sequence: CASSPIQTGGQETQYF. In nucleotides, the CDR3 is TGTGCCAGCTCACCGATTCAGACAGGGGGCCAAGAGACCCAGTACTTC.

The gene calls are TRBV25-1 and TRBJ2-2; D gene ambiguous. This CDR3 contains 12 residues. Trimming shortened V by 6 bases and J by 1 base, and 3 bases separated the two germline ends. Germline CDR1 reads MGHDK; CDR2 reads SYGVNS. CDR3 sequence: CASRLNTGELFF. DNA of the CDR3: TGTGCCAGCAGACTGAACACCGGGGAGCTGTTTTTT.

The table lists this clone with a few counts. The rearrangement joins TRBV7-9 to TRBJ1-1; possibly TRBD1 for D (6 bases). The V end was cut by 2 bases, the J end by 1 base, with 8 bases between. From germline, CDR1 is SEHNR and CDR2 FQNEAQ (reference sequence). The CDR3 is 14 amino acids. The CDR3 bases are TGTGCCAGCAGCTTATCGGGACAGAACACTGAAGCTTTCTTT. As protein: CASSLSGQNTEAFF.

The rearrangement joins TRBV28 to TRBJ1-4, with no clear D. This CDR3 spans 16 amino acids. The germline V gene has CDR1 MDHEN and CDR2 SYDVKM. Deletions cut 3 bases from V and 4 bases from J, with 15 bases between. CDR3 DNA sequence: TGTGCCAGCAGTTTTTCGGGTCAGCCTTTTAATGAAAAACTGTTTTTT. This translates into CASSFSGQPFNEKLFF.

This chain uses TRBV15 with TRBJ2-1; tentative D call: TRBD2 (5 bases). V was clipped by 5 bases and J by 0 bases, with 8 bases between them. There are 14 residues in the CDR3. Germline values: CDR1 LNHNV, CDR2 YYDKDF (reference sequence). CDR3 amino acids: CATSPTSSYNEQFF. DNA of the CDR3: TGTGCCACCAGCCCCACTAGCTCCTACAATGAGCAGTTCTTC.

The gene calls are TRBV7-7 and TRBJ2-7; tentatively, D is TRBD1 (5 bases). CDR3 length equals 14 residues. Trimming took off 5 bases at V and 5 bases at J, with 16 bases between the two ends. Per germline, CDR1 SSHAT and CDR2 FNYEAQ (reference sequence). The CDR3 protein is CASSHTSGMHEQYF. The CDR3 nucleotides are TGTGCCAGCAGCCACACATCAGGGATGCACGAGCAGTACTTC.

This clone was detected once. The rearrangement uses TRBV7-3 and TRBJ2-3; weak D call: TRBD2 (6 bases). V shed 5 bases and J shed 3 bases, with 15 bases lying between them. The length of the CDR3 is 15 residues. Germline CDR1 is SGHTA and CDR2 is FQGTGA. CDR3 bases: TGTGCCAGCAGCGTTAGCGGAATTAAGACAGATACGCAGTATTTT. Translated: CASSVSGIKTDTQYF. The full variable domain, in which reference TRBV7-3 and TRBJ2-3 provide the parts outside the CDR3, is GAGVSQTPSNKVTEKGKYVELRCDPISGHTALYWYRQSLGQGPEFLIYFQGTGAADDSGLPNDRFFAVRPEGSVSTLKIQRTERGDSAVYLCASSVSGIKTDTQYFGPGTRLTVL.

V and J are TRBV19 and TRBJ2-3; no clear D gene. V lost 6 bases and J lost 6, with 10 bases in between. Per the germline V gene, CDR1 is LNHDA and CDR2 is SQIVND (reference sequence). CDR3 length: 12 amino acids. CDR3 sequence reads: CASRARADTQYF. DNA for the CDR3: TGTGCCAGTAGAGCGCGCGCGGATACGCAGTATTTT. Full variable domain (rest looked up from reference TRBV19 and TRBJ2-3): DGGITQSPKYLFRKEGQNVTLSCEQNLNHDAMYWYRQDPGQGLRLIYYSQIVNDFQKGDIAEGYSVSREKKESFPLTVTSAQKNPTAFYLCASRARADTQYFGPGTRLTVL.

The rearrangement links TRBV7-3 to TRBJ2-2; 8 positions agree with TRBD2. Trimming at V came to 5 bases and at J to 3 bases, leaving 8 bases not matched to a gene. The CDR3 has 16 residues. Germline values: CDR1 SGHTA, CDR2 FQGTGA. This CDR3 is CASSPSTSAHTGELFF. The CDR3 DNA reads TGTGCCAGCAGCCCTTCGACTAGCGCCCACACCGGGGAGCTGTTTTTT.

V and J are TRBV5-1 and TRBJ2-2; 9 bases agree with TRBD1. With V trimmed by 4 bases and J by 7 bases, 2 bases remained unmatched. From germline, CDR1 is SGHRS and CDR2 YFSETQ. This CDR3 has 13 amino acids. Here the CDR3 DNA reads TGCGCCAGCAGCGTGACAGGGGGCGGGGAGCTGTTTTTT. This sequence encodes CASSVTGGGELFF.

CDR3 in DNA: TGTGCCAGCAGCTTAGAACCCCCGGGACAGGGATACCAGCCCCAGCATTTT. Its translation: CASSLEPPGQGYQPQHF. V gene TRBV7-6 combines with J gene TRBJ1-5; 9 positions match TRBD1. This CDR3 spans 17 amino acids. After removal of 1 base from V and 7 bases from J, the junction contained 11 bases not matched to a gene. From germline, CDR1 is SGHVS and CDR2 FNYEAQ.

The rearrangement links TRBV28 to TRBJ2-7; a possible D gene is TRBD1 (6 bases). Trimming cost V 9 bases and J 0 bases, with 9 bases left between them. CDR1 and CDR2 (germline): MDHEN, SYDVKM. The CDR3 covers 12 residues. CDR3 protein: CASGQFSYEQYF. DNA of the CDR3: TGTGCCAGTGGACAGTTCTCCTACGAGCAGTACTTC.